Below, 23 T cell receptor beta chains from the same sample are listed, as sequenced in a study of shared clonotypes between healthy human individuals. The protocol was immunoSEQ multiplex PCR, while the TCRdb copy is restricted to in-frame clones and leaves out a portion. The data hold more than 2 million clones, with 85% to 95% observed a single time. Sequencing input: naive CD4+ T cells sorted from blood. The subset is: CD45RA+ positively selected. Receptors were obtained from a man between 18 and 29 years old in good health.

As DNA, the CDR3 is TGTGCCAGCAGCTTAGCCCCAAGAGGCCCAGATACGCAGTATTTT. This gives the protein CASSLAPRGPDTQYF. V gene TRBV7-8 combines with J gene TRBJ2-3; D is unresolved. CDR1 and CDR2 from the germline V gene are SGHVS and FQNEAQ. The CDR3 runs 15 residues. Trimming pared 0 bases from V and 4 bases from J, leaving 11 bases between.

V usage is TRBV29-1 and J usage is TRBJ1-3; D is unclear. The germline CDR1 and CDR2 sequences are SQVTM and ANQGSEA. The length of the CDR3 is 15 residues. The V end was cut by 0 bases, the J end by 0 bases, with 9 bases between. CDR3 residues: CSVEDPRDSGNTIYF. CDR3 in DNA: TGCAGCGTTGAAGACCCCCGTGACTCTGGAAACACCATATATTTT.

The chain recombines TRBV5-4 with TRBJ2-1; 11 bases map to TRBD2. This CDR3 contains 18 residues. The ends lost 3 bases at V and 0 bases at J; junction bases unmatched: 8. The germline V gene encodes CDR1 SGHNT and CDR2 YYREEE (reference sequence). The CDR3 is CASSSGTSGPSSYNEQFF. The CDR3 bases are TGTGCCAGCAGCTCAGGGACTAGCGGTCCAAGCTCCTACAATGAGCAGTTCTTC.

Regarding this clone: Distinct nucleotide sequences in the sample also encode this CDR3. This rearrangement joins TRBV19 to TRBJ1-1; possibly TRBD1 for D (5 bases). The germline V gene has CDR1 LNHDA and CDR2 SQIVND (reference sequence). This CDR3 has 13 amino acids. V lost 3 bases and J 1 base, leaving 6 bases between the germline ends. The CDR3 DNA is TGTGCCAGTAGTATTACAGGGAACACTGAAGCTTTCTTT. Translation gives CASSITGNTEAFF.

This sequence joins TRBV5-1 and TRBJ1-1; 7 nucleotides line up with TRBD1. CDR1 SGHRS and CDR2 YFSETQ come from the germline V gene. J was trimmed by 5 bases and V by 1 base; bases with no gene match: 2. The CDR3 has 13 residues. The CDR3 DNA reads TGCGCCAGCAGCTTGCCCAGGGGGACTGAAGCTTTCTTT. Protein product: CASSLPRGTEAFF.

The sample holds many counts of this clone. The gene calls are TRBV10-3 and TRBJ1-3; D is possibly TRBD1 (5 bases). With 0 bases removed from V and 4 bases from J, the gap between germline ends came to 13 bases. In germline, CDR1 is ENHRY, CDR2 SYGVKD. The CDR3 covers 16 residues. CDR3 residues: CAISESAGLAGNTIYF. CDR3 coding DNA: TGTGCCATCAGTGAGTCTGCGGGGCTGGCCGGAAACACCATATATTTT.

The gene calls are TRBV30 and TRBJ2-5; perhaps TRBD1 as D (6 bases). The germline V gene encodes CDR1 GTSNPN and CDR2 SVGIG (reference sequence). Trimming pared 2 bases from V and 4 bases from J, leaving 11 bases between. CDR3 length equals 13 residues. CDR3: CAWSKPGVETQYF. Here the CDR3 DNA reads TGTGCCTGGAGTAAACCAGGGGTAGAGACCCAGTACTTC. Complete variable domain (other parts from reference TRBV30 and TRBJ2-5): SQTIHQWPATLVQPVGSPLSLECTVEGTSNPNLYWYRQAAGRGLQLLFYSVGIGQISSEVPQNLSASRPQDRQFILSSKKLLLSDSGFYLCAWSKPGVETQYFGPGTRLLVL.

V is TRBV10-3 and J is TRBJ2-1; no firm D call. This CDR3 contains 13 residues. V was cut by 6 bases and J by 11 bases, with 17 bases left in between. Germline V gene lookup returns CDR1 ENHRY and CDR2 SYGVKD. The CDR3 DNA is TGTGCCATCAGGGCCTCTGGGGTGGCGAAGCAGTTCTTC. Protein sequence: CAIRASGVAKQFF.

The J gene is TRBJ2-7, the V gene TRBV6-5; no firm D call. V lost 6 bases and J 6 bases, leaving 15 bases between the germline ends. The CDR3 covers 13 residues. Germline CDR1 is MNHEY and CDR2 is SVGAGI. The CDR3 loop is CASSLHKRGEQYF. Written as DNA, the CDR3 is TGTGCCAGCAGCCTCCATAAGCGAGGCGAGCAGTACTTC.

V gene TRBV4-1 combines with J gene TRBJ1-4; the D is unclear. The CDR3 length is 14 residues. The ends were cut back, 3 bases at V and 6 bases at J, with 11 bases in the middle. The germline gives CDR1 MGHRA, CDR2 YSYEKL. The CDR3 DNA reads as TGCGCCAGCAGCCAGGGGTTTGGATATGAAAAACTGTTTTTT. Translation: CASSQGFGYEKLFF.

The chain uses TRBV6-1 and TRBJ2-7, with D maybe TRBD2 (6 bases). The CDR3 runs 12 residues. The germline V and J ends were trimmed by 3 bases and 12 bases, with 15 bases remaining between them. CDR1 and CDR2 (germline): MNHNS, SASEGT. This CDR3 reads CASSDPGTFLYF. In nucleotides, the CDR3 is TGTGCCAGCAGTGACCCCGGGACTTTCTTGTACTTC.

The CDR3 DNA sequence: TGTGCCAGCAGTTCAGCTACCGCCTTAGGGAACACCATATATTTT. Protein: CASSSATALGNTIYF. The V and J genes are TRBV28 and TRBJ1-3; D unclear. There are 15 residues in the CDR3. V lost 4 bases and J lost 7, with 17 bases in between. From germline, CDR1 is MDHEN and CDR2 SYDVKM.

This chain links TRBV27 with TRBJ2-5; 15 nucleotides line up with TRBD2. Germline V gene data show CDR1 as MNHEY and CDR2 as SMNVEV (reference sequence). CDR3 length: 23 residues. The trim removed 6 bases at V and 3 bases at J, leaving 26 bases unmatched. The CDR3 DNA reads TGTGCCAGCAGCTCTCGTACCCCAGGACTAGCGGGAGGGAAGTTTAGGAGTGAAGAGACCCAGTACTTC. Residues: CASSSRTPGLAGGKFRSEETQYF.

This clone appeared once. A much larger clonotype is one base distant, so this may be a read error. The sample has other DNA sequences that encode this CDR3 too. This chain joins TRBV30 and TRBJ1-4; maybe TRBD1 (6 bases). V lost 3 bases to trimming and J lost 4 bases, with 12 bases between them. Per germline, CDR1 GTSNPN and CDR2 SVGIG (reference sequence). This CDR3 has 14 amino acids. The CDR3 spells CAWSVGGINEKLFF. DNA of the CDR3: TGTGCCTGGAGCGTAGGGGGTATTAATGAAAAACTGTTTTTT.

The chain combines TRBV7-2 with TRBJ1-5; D is possibly TRBD1 (5 bases). The V end was cut by 6 bases, the J end by 1 base, with 13 bases between. The length of the CDR3 is 15 residues. The germline CDR1 and CDR2 sequences are SGHTA and FQGNSA. CDR3 residues: CASSYGTGSNQPQHF. In DNA, the CDR3 is TGTGCCAGCAGTTATGGGACGGGGAGCAATCAGCCCCAGCATTTT.

The rearrangement joins TRBV5-6 to TRBJ2-3, with D perhaps TRBD2 (6 bases). The CDR3 spans 14 residues. V was cut by 5 bases and J by 3 bases, with 13 bases left in between. Looked up from germline, CDR1 is SGHDT and CDR2 is YYEEEE. Here the CDR3 reads CASRRLGVTDTQYF. DNA for the CDR3: TGTGCCAGCAGGAGACTAGGGGTGACAGATACGCAGTATTTT.

The chain joins TRBV7-9 to TRBJ2-3, with 10 bases identical to TRBD1. J was trimmed by 5 bases and V by 5 bases; bases with no gene match: 10. Looked up from germline, CDR1 is SEHNR and CDR2 is FQNEAQ (reference sequence). This CDR3 has 16 amino acids. In DNA, the CDR3 is TGTGCCAGCAGCCCCACGGGACAGGGGCGGAGAGATACGCAGTATTTT. Its protein product is CASSPTGQGRRDTQYF.

This clone appeared a single time. V and J are TRBV7-2 and TRBJ2-7; 8 bases match TRBD1. Per the germline V gene, CDR1 is SGHTA and CDR2 is FQGNSA. The CDR3 sequence is 15 residues long. Losses at the gene ends were 5 bases for V and 2 bases for J; bases not matched to a gene: 8. This chain's CDR3 is CASSPSGGSTYEQYF. The CDR3 bases are TGTGCCAGCAGCCCCTCAGGGGGCAGCACCTACGAGCAGTACTTC.

V gene TRBV5-1 combines with J gene TRBJ1-2, with D possibly matching TRBD1 (5 bases). Trimming removed 7 bases from V and 3 bases from J, with 22 bases in between. Germline V lookup: CDR1 SGHRS, CDR2 YFSETQ. The CDR3 length is 16 residues. The CDR3 protein is CASRAAGLDSYYGYTF. DNA for the CDR3: TGCGCCAGCCGCGCGGCGGGGCTCGATTCATACTATGGCTACACCTTC.

V gene TRBV7-2 combines with J gene TRBJ1-1; D remains unclear. V dropped 2 bases and J dropped 3 bases, with 7 bases sitting between them. The germline V gene has CDR1 SGHTA and CDR2 FQGNSA. The CDR3 has 13 residues. This chain's CDR3 is CASSLLSDTEAFF. In DNA form, the CDR3 reads TGTGCCAGCAGCTTACTTTCGGACACTGAAGCTTTCTTT.

The CDR3 DNA is TGTGCCACCAGCAGAGATCAGGACAGTTTTCCGTTTTTT. This translates into CATSRDQDSFPFF. This rearrangement joins TRBV15 to TRBJ1-4; possible D gene TRBD1, 6 bases. The CDR3 spans 13 residues. With 0 bases removed from V and 16 bases from J, the gap between germline ends came to 15 bases. CDR1 LNHNV and CDR2 YYDKDF come from the germline V gene (reference sequence).

The chain has TRBV15 and TRBJ2-7; possible D gene TRBD2, 6 bases. Germline V gives CDR1 LNHNV, CDR2 YYDKDF (reference sequence). The CDR3 contains 12 residues. Trimming pared 6 bases from V and 9 bases from J, leaving 15 bases between. This CDR3 is CATSRSGDGQYF. For the CDR3, the DNA is TGTGCCACCAGTCGTTCGGGGGACGGGCAGTACTTC. The whole variable domain, filled in from reference TRBV15 and TRBJ2-7, reads DAMVIQNPRYQVTQFGKPVTLSCSQTLNHNVMYWYQQKSSQAPKLLFHYYDKDFNNEADTPDNFQSRRPNTSFCFLDIRSPGLGDTAMYLCATSRSGDGQYFGPGTRLTVT.

V usage is TRBV5-6 and J usage is TRBJ2-7; 9 positions agree with TRBD1. Germline V gene data show CDR1 as SGHDT and CDR2 as YYEEEE. With 0 bases clipped from V and 5 bases from J, the junction kept 6 bases outside the gene matches. The CDR3 is made up of 15 amino acids. The CDR3: CASSLAGQGRNEQYF. CDR3 sequence (DNA): TGTGCCAGCAGCTTGGCCGGACAGGGGAGGAACGAGCAGTACTTC.